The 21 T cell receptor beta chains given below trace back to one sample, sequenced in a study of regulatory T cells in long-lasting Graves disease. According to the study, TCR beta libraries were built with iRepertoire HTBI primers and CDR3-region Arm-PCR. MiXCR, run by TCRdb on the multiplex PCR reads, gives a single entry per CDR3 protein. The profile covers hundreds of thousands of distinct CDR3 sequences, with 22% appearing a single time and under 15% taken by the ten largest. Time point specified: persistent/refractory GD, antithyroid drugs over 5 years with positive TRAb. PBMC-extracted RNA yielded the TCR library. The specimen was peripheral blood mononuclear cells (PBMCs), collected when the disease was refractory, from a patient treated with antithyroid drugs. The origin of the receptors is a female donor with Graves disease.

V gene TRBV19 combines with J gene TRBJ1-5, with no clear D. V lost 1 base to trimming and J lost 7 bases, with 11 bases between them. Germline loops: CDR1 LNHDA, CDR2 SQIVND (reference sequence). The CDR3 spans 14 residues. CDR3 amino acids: CASSIGLVGQPQHF. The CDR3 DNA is TGTGCCAGTAGTATAGGACTCGTCGGCCAGCCCCAGCATTTT.

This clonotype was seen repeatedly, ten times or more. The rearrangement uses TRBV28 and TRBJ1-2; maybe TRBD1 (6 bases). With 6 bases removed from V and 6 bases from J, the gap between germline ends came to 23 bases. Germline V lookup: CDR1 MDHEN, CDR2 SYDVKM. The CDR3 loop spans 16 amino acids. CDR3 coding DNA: TGTGCCAGCAGCCCAATGTGGGGGCGTAATGCTCATGGCTACACCTTC. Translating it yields CASSPMWGRNAHGYTF.

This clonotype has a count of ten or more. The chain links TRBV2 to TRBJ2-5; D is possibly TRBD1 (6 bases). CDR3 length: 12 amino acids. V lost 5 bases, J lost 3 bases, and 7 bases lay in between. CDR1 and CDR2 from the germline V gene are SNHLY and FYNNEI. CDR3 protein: CASSQGKETQYF. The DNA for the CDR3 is TGTGCCAGCAGTCAGGGGAAAGAGACCCAGTACTTC. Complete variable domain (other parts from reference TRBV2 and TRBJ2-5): EPEVTQTPSHQVTQMGQEVILRCVPISNHLYFYWYRQILGQKVEFLVSFYNNEISEKSEIFDDQFSVERPDGSNFTLKIRSTKLEDSAMYFCASSQGKETQYFGPGTRLLVL.

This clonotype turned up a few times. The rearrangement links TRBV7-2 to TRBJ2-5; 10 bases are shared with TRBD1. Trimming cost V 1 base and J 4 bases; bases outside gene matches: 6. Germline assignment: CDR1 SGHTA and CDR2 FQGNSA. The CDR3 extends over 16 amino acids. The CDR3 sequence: CASSLGGTGVAETQYF. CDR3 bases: TGTGCCAGCAGCTTAGGTGGGACAGGGGTGGCAGAGACCCAGTACTTC.

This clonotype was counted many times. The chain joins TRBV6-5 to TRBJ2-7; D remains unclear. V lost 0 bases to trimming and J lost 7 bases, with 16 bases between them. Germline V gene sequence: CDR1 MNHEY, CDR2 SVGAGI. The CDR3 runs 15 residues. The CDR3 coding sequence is TGTGCCAGCAGTTACTCGACCAGCGCACGATGGGAGCAGTACTTC. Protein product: CASSYSTSARWEQYF.

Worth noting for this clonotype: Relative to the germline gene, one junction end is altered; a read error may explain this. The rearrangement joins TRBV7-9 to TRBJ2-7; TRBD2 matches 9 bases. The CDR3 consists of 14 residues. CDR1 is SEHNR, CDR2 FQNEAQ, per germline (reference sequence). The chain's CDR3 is CASSLAGHLGEQYF. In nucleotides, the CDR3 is TGTGCCAGCAGCCTAGCGGGACACCTGGGGGAGCAGTACTTC.

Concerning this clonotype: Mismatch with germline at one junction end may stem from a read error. CDR3 coding DNA: TGTGCCAGCAGCTTATTGGGGGTGAACGCCGGGGAGCTGTTTTTT. As protein: CASSLLGVNAGELFF. The chain has TRBV7-2 and TRBJ2-2; the D call may be TRBD1 or TRBD2 (5 bases each). CDR3 length: 15 residues. Germline V gene data show CDR1 as SGHTA and CDR2 as FQGNSA.

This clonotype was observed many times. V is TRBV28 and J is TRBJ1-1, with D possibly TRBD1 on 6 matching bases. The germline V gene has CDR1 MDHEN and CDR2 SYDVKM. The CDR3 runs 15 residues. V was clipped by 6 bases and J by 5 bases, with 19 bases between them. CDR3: CASSYTRGARTEAFF. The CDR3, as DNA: TGTGCCAGCAGCTATACCCGGGGGGCGCGGACTGAAGCTTTCTTT.

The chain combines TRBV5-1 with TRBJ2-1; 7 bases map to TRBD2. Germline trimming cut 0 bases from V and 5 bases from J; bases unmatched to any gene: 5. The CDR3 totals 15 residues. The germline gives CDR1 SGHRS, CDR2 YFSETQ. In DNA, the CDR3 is TGCGCCAGCAGCTTGGGGGGAGGGCGACACAATGAGCAGTTCTTC. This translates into CASSLGGGRHNEQFF.

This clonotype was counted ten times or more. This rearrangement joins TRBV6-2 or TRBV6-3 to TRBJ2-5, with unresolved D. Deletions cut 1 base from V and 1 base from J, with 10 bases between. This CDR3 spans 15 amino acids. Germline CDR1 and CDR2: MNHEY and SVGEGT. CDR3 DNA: TGTGCCAGCAGTTACTTGGTTACGTTCCAAGAGACCCAGTACTTC. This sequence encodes CASSYLVTFQETQYF.

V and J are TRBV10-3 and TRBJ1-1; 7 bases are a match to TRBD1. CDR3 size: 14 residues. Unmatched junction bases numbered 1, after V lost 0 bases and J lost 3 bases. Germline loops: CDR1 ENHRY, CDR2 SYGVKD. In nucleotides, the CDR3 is TGTGCCATCAGTGAGTCCGGACAGGACACTGAAGCTTTCTTT. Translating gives CAISESGQDTEAFF.

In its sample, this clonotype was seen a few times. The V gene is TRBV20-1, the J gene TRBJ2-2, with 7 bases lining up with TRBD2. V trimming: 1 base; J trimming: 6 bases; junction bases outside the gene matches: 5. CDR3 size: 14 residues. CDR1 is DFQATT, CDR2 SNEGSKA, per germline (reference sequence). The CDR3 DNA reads TGCAGTGCTAGAGTTTGGGAGGGCGCCGGGGAGCTGTTTTTT. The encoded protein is CSARVWEGAGELFF.

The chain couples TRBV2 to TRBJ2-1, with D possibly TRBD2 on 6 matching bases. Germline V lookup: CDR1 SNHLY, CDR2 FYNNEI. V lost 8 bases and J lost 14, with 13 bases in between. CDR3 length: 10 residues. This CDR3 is CASELSGEFF. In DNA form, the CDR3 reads TGTGCCAGCGAACTCTCGGGAGAGTTCTTC.

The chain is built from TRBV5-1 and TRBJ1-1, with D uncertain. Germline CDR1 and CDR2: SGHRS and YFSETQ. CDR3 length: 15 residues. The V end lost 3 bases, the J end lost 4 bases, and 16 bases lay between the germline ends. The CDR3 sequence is CASSSMDRSRTEAFF. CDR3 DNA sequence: TGCGCCAGCAGCTCCATGGACCGAAGTCGCACTGAAGCTTTCTTT.

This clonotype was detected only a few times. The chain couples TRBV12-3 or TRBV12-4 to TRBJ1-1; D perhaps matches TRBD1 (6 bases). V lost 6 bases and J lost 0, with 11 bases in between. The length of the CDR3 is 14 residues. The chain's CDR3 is CASRTTGVNTEAFF. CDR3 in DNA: TGTGCCAGCAGGACGACAGGAGTGAACACTGAAGCTTTCTTT.

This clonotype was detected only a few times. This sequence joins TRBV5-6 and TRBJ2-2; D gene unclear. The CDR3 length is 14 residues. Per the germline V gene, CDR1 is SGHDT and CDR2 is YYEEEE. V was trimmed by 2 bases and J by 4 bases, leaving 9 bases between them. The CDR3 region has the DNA TGTGCCAGCAGCTTTTGGGGTTCCACCGGGGAGCTGTTTTTT. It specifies CASSFWGSTGELFF.

The CDR3 protein is CASSLLADPSTDTQYF. DNA of the CDR3: TGTGCCAGCAGTTTATTGGCGGACCCTAGCACAGATACGCAGTATTTT. The genes are TRBV27 and TRBJ2-3; D unclear. Germline CDR1 is MNHEY and CDR2 is SMNVEV (reference sequence). This CDR3 is 16 amino acids long. The germline V and J ends were trimmed by 1 base and 0 bases, with 11 bases remaining between them.

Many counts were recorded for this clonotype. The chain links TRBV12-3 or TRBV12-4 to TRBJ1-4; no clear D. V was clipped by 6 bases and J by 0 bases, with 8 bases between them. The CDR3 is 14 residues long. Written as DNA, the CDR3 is TGTGCCAGCAGCCCCTTCTCAACTAATGAAAAACTGTTTTTT. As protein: CASSPFSTNEKLFF.

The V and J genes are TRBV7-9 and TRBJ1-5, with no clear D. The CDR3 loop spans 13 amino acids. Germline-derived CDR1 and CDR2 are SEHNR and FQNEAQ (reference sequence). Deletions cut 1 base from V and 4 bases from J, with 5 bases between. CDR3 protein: CASSLEPNQPQHF. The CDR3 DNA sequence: TGTGCCAGCAGCTTAGAGCCGAATCAGCCCCAGCATTTT.

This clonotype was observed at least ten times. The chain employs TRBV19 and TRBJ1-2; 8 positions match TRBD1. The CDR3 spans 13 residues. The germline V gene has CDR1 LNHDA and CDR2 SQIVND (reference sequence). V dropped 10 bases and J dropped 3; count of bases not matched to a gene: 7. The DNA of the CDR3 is TGTGCCACCTCGACAGGGGCGGACTATGGCTACACCTTC. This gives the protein CATSTGADYGYTF.

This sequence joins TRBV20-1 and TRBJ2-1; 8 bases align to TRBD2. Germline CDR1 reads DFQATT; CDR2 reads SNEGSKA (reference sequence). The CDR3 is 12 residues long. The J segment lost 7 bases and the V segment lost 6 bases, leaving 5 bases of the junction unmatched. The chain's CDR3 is CSAQGGGNEQFF. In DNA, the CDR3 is TGCAGTGCCCAGGGCGGGGGGAATGAGCAGTTCTTC.